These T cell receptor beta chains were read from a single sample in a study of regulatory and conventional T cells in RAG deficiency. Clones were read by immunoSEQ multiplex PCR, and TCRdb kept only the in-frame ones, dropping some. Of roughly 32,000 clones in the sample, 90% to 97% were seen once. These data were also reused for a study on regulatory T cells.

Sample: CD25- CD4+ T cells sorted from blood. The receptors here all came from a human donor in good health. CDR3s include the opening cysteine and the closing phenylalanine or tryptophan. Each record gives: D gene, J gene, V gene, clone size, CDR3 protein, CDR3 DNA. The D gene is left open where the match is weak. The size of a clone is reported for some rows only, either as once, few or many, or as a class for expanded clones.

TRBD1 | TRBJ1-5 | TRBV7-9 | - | CASSLGWTGSNQPQHF | TGTGCCAGCAGCTTAGGTTGGACAGGGAGCAATCAGCCCCAGCATTTT
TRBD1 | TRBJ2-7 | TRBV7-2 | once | CASSSGTGYYEQYF | TGTGCCAGCAGTTCCGGGACAGGGTACTACGAGCAGTACTTC
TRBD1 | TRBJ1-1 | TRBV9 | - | CASSGRQGRVEAFF | TGTGCCAGCAGCGGGAGACAGGGTAGGGTTGAAGCTTTCTTT
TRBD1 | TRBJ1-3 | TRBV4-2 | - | CASSQEAGTGSGNTIYF | TGTGCCAGCAGCCAAGAGGCCGGGACAGGCTCTGGAAACACCATATATTTT
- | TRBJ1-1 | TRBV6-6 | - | CASSNRVRTMNTEAFF | TGTGCCAGCAGTAACAGGGTCAGAACCATGAACACTGAAGCTTTCTTT
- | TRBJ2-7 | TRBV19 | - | CASSIGTSYYEQYF | TGTGCCAGTAGTATCGGGACATCATACTACGAGCAGTACTTC
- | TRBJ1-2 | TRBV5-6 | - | CASRRTGNYGYTF | TGTGCCAGCAGGCGGACGGGGAACTATGGCTACACCTTC
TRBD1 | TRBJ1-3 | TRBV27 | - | CASSLRGTVEGGNTIYF | TGTGCCAGCAGTTTAAGGGGGACAGTTGAGGGTGGAAACACCATATATTTT
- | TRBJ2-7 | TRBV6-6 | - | CASRSPTPGAYEQYF | TGTGCCAGCAGATCCCCCACCCCCGGGGCCTACGAGCAGTACTTC
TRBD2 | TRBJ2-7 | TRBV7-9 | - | CASRKGLAGGPRYEQYF | TGTGCCAGCAGAAAGGGACTAGCGGGAGGTCCCCGCTACGAGCAGTACTTC
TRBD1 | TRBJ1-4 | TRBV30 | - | CAWSVGTGEKLFF | TGTGCCTGGAGTGTGGGGACAGGGGAAAAACTGTTTTTT
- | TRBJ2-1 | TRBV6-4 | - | CASSSDRSTEQFF | TGTGCCAGCAGCTCTGACAGGTCCACTGAGCAGTTCTTC
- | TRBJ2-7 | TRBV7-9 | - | CASSYRGGPSYEQYF | TGTGCCAGCAGCTACAGGGGGGGGCCCTCCTACGAGCAGTACTTC
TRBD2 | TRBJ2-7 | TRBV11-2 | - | CASRPRTSWDYEQYF | TGTGCCAGCAGACCGAGGACTAGCTGGGATTACGAGCAGTACTTC
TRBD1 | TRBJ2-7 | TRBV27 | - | CASSRRPGTGTYEQYF | TGTGCCAGCTCACGACGGCCCGGGACAGGGACCTACGAGCAGTACTTC